The 29 T cell receptor beta chains listed next were all sequenced from one sample in a study of a mutant IDH1 vaccine in newly diagnosed glioma. Clones were sequenced by immunoSEQ multiplex PCR, and TCRdb holds only the in-frame ones, with some missing. The data hold around 99,000 clones, with 80% observed a single time. As to time point: baseline, week 1 (first vaccination visit). Treatment denoted: pre-vaccination baseline after standard-of-care therapy. The sample consisted of PBMCs, taken from a glioma patient treated with radiotherapy, temozolomide or both. The receptor source for this set is a man aged 40-55 years with glioma.

J is TRBJ1-2 and V is TRBV6-1; 7 positions agree with TRBD1. Germline assignment: CDR1 MNHNS and CDR2 SASEGT. Losses at the gene ends were 10 bases for V and 8 bases for J; bases not matched to a gene: 4. The CDR3 totals 10 residues. CDR3 sequence: CATTGTGYTF. The CDR3 DNA reads TGTGCCACGACAGGGACCGGCTACACCTTC.

The rearrangement uses TRBV7-9 and TRBJ2-7, with 8 bases matching TRBD1. CDR3 length: 15 residues. After removal of 5 bases from V and 5 bases from J, the junction contained 11 bases not matched to a gene. Germline CDR1 is SEHNR and CDR2 is FQNEAQ (reference sequence). The CDR3 sequence is CASSTGQGARNEQYF. CDR3 nucleotide sequence: TGTGCCAGCAGCACGGGGCAGGGGGCTAGGAACGAGCAGTACTTC.

The chain joins TRBV27 to TRBJ1-5, with D uncertain. Per the germline V gene, CDR1 is MNHEY and CDR2 is SMNVEV (reference sequence). V was pared by 6 bases and J by 1 base, with 10 bases between. The CDR3 loop spans 14 amino acids. Here the CDR3 reads CASSLIGSNQPQHF. The CDR3 bases are TGTGCCAGCAGCTTAATTGGGAGCAATCAGCCCCAGCATTTT.

Details on this clone: At one boundary the junction diverges from the germline segment, which might be a read error. The rearrangement joins TRBV5-5 to TRBJ1-1; D gene ambiguous. The germline V gene has CDR1 SGHKS and CDR2 YYEKEE (reference sequence). The CDR3 is made up of 11 amino acids. CDR3 region: CASSFDSTADF. CDR3 coding DNA: TGTGCCAGCAGCTTTGACTCGACTGCCGATTTT.

The CDR3 coding sequence is TGCGCCAGCAGACCTAATCCCCGGGACAGGGGGCTGTACGAGCAGTACTTC. Encoded protein: CASRPNPRDRGLYEQYF. The rearrangement links TRBV5-1 to TRBJ2-7, with TRBD1 identical over 12 bases. The CDR3 has 17 residues. The trim removed 5 bases at V and 4 bases at J, leaving 13 bases unmatched. Germline assignment: CDR1 SGHRS and CDR2 YFSETQ.

V is TRBV6-6 and J is TRBJ2-2; D is unclear. With 6 bases removed from V and 6 bases from J, the gap between germline ends came to 8 bases. This CDR3 is 12 amino acids long. Germline CDR1 MNHNY, CDR2 SVGAGI (reference sequence). CDR3 amino acids: CASSPRAGELFF. CDR3 nucleotide sequence: TGTGCCAGCAGCCCCCGGGCCGGGGAGCTGTTTTTT.

This chain uses TRBV30 with TRBJ2-7; 8 nucleotides match TRBD2. The V segment lost 0 bases and the J segment 2 bases; nucleotides outside the gene matches: 0. The CDR3 covers 13 residues. Germline V CDR1 and CDR2: GTSNPN, SVGIG (reference sequence). The CDR3 reads CAWSVAGAYEQYF. CDR3 sequence (DNA): TGTGCCTGGAGTGTAGCGGGGGCCTACGAGCAGTACTTC.

The V gene is TRBV5-1, the J gene TRBJ1-4; D is unresolved. V was cut by 4 bases and J by 7 bases, with 20 bases left in between. CDR1 SGHRS and CDR2 YFSETQ come from the germline V gene. The CDR3 runs to 16 residues. The CDR3 DNA reads as TGCGCCAGCAGCCTCCTTCCGGGATCACCGGCTGAAAAACTGTTTTTT. Encoded protein: CASSLLPGSPAEKLFF.

The gene calls are TRBV27 and TRBJ2-7; a weak D match, TRBD2 (7 bases). CDR1 and CDR2 from the germline V gene are MNHEY and SMNVEV (reference sequence). The CDR3 loop spans 15 amino acids. V was shortened by 3 bases and J by 3 bases, with 15 bases between the two germline ends. The CDR3 sequence is CASSLGASGNYEQYF. DNA for the CDR3: TGTGCCAGCAGTTTGGGGGCTAGCGGTAACTACGAGCAGTACTTC.

The V call is TRBV6-6, the J call TRBJ2-2; D is uncertain. V was clipped by 5 bases and J by 0 bases, with 13 bases between them. This CDR3 has 16 residues. From germline, CDR1 is MNHNY and CDR2 SVGAGI (reference sequence). CDR3 sequence: CASSNLRRANTGELFF. The CDR3 DNA reads TGTGCCAGCAGTAACCTACGACGGGCGAACACCGGGGAGCTGTTTTTT.

The sample holds one count of this clone. V gene TRBV5-5 combines with J gene TRBJ2-7, with D uncertain. The CDR3 runs 13 residues. V lost 0 bases and J lost 4, with 8 bases in between. Germline V CDR1 and CDR2: SGHKS, YYEKEE (reference sequence). This chain's CDR3 is CASSLETPYEQYF. In DNA form, the CDR3 reads TGTGCCAGCAGCTTGGAGACACCATACGAGCAGTACTTC.

The table lists this clone with a count of one. The V and J genes are TRBV5-5 and TRBJ2-3; 10 positions agree with TRBD1. CDR1 and CDR2 from the germline V gene are SGHKS and YYEKEE (reference sequence). With V trimmed by 3 bases and J by 6 bases, 4 bases remained unmatched. There are 14 residues in the CDR3. The chain's CDR3 is CASSSGQGLDTQYF. Written as DNA, the CDR3 is TGTGCCAGCAGCTCGGGACAGGGGCTCGATACGCAGTATTTT.

This chain uses TRBV5-1 with TRBJ2-7, with D possibly being TRBD1 (5 bases). Trimming took 4 bases from V and 1 from J, leaving 18 bases between them. Germline-derived CDR1 and CDR2 are SGHRS and YFSETQ. This CDR3 spans 16 amino acids. The CDR3 DNA sequence: TGCGCCAGCAGCGGGCCCTCGGACATACCGTCCTACGAGCAGTACTTC. This translates into CASSGPSDIPSYEQYF.

By proportion, this clone is medium-sized. This chain connects TRBV14 to TRBJ2-3, with 8 nucleotides matching TRBD1. Per the germline V gene, CDR1 is SGHDN and CDR2 is FVKESK. The CDR3 contains 16 residues. Trimming cost V 0 bases and J 4 bases; bases outside gene matches: 6. CDR3 loop: CASSQEGQGVADTQYF. In DNA form, the CDR3 reads TGTGCCAGCAGCCAAGAAGGACAGGGAGTGGCAGATACGCAGTATTTT.

This chain connects TRBV19 to TRBJ1-1, with 7 bases lining up with TRBD1. Germline CDR1 and CDR2: LNHDA and SQIVND (reference sequence). The CDR3 is made up of 14 amino acids. The trim removed 5 bases at V and 1 base at J, leaving 4 bases unmatched. This CDR3 is CASSPGGPNTEAFF. Written as DNA, the CDR3 is TGTGCCAGTAGTCCAGGGGGGCCGAACACTGAAGCTTTCTTT. Variable domain in full (rest from reference TRBV19 and TRBJ1-1): DGGITQSPKYLFRKEGQNVTLSCEQNLNHDAMYWYRQDPGQGLRLIYYSQIVNDFQKGDIAEGYSVSREKKESFPLTVTSAQKNPTAFYLCASSPGGPNTEAFFGQGTRLTVV.

The chain carries TRBV6-5 and TRBJ1-1; D unresolved. Germline loops: CDR1 MNHEY, CDR2 SVGAGI. Trimming pared 6 bases from V and 1 base from J, leaving 12 bases between. This CDR3 region has 14 residues. The CDR3 region is CASRRPGGNTEAFF. CDR3 bases: TGTGCCAGCAGGCGACCTGGAGGGAACACTGAAGCTTTCTTT.

The sample holds a few counts of this clone. This chain uses TRBV19 with TRBJ2-1, with 8 bases matching TRBD1. After removal of 3 bases from V and 6 bases from J, the junction contained 7 bases not matched to a gene. Germline-derived CDR1 and CDR2 are LNHDA and SQIVND (reference sequence). This CDR3 region has 15 residues. The CDR3 region has the DNA TGTGCCAGTAGTATGGCAGGGGGCGTGGGCAATGAGCAGTTCTTC. Its translation: CASSMAGGVGNEQFF.

The genes are TRBV7-8 and TRBJ1-6; D perhaps matches TRBD1 (5 bases). Deletions cut 2 bases from V and 4 bases from J, with 12 bases between. In germline, CDR1 is SGHVS, CDR2 FQNEAQ. This CDR3 spans 16 amino acids. The CDR3 reads CASSLSGTPYNSPLHF. For the CDR3, the DNA is TGTGCCAGCAGCTTATCGGGGACCCCGTATAATTCACCCCTCCACTTT.

This sequence joins TRBV7-2 and TRBJ2-7; perhaps D is TRBD1 or TRBD2 (6 bases each). The germline V and J ends were trimmed by 1 base and 7 bases, with 11 bases remaining between them. Germline CDR1 is SGHTA and CDR2 is FQGNSA. CDR3 length: 13 residues. CDR3 loop: CASSLVRGEEQYF. CDR3 coding DNA: TGTGCCAGCAGCTTAGTGAGGGGGGAGGAGCAGTACTTC.

This clone was detected only a few times. The chain combines TRBV10-1 with TRBJ1-1; D gene uncertain. This CDR3 has 15 amino acids. Germline V gene lookup returns CDR1 WNHNN and CDR2 SYGVQD (reference sequence). V dropped 0 bases and J dropped 6 bases, with 14 bases sitting between them. CDR3 DNA sequence: TGCGCCAGCAGTGAGTCGAAGGGAAGAACAGCTGAAGCTTTCTTT. This codes for CASSESKGRTAEAFF.

The chain combines TRBV7-8 with TRBJ2-3; D not certain. In germline, CDR1 is SGHVS, CDR2 FQNEAQ. This CDR3 is 15 amino acids long. V dropped 1 base and J dropped 2 bases, with 10 bases sitting between them. CDR3 residues: CASSLDRAPTDTQYF. In nucleotides, the CDR3 is TGTGCCAGCAGCTTAGACCGAGCCCCCACAGATACGCAGTATTTT.

J is TRBJ2-4 and V is TRBV4-3; 10 bases line up with TRBD1. The CDR3 is made up of 15 amino acids. After removal of 7 bases from V and 2 bases from J, the junction contained 5 bases not matched to a gene. The germline V gene has CDR1 LGHNA and CDR2 YSLEER. The CDR3 bases are TGCGCCAGCATCCGACAGGGGGCAACCAAAAACATTCAGTACTTC. It codes for CASIRQGATKNIQYF.

This clone turned up a few times. V usage is TRBV4-3 and J usage is TRBJ2-2, with D possibly called TRBD1 or TRBD2 (6 bases each). The germline CDR1 and CDR2 sequences are LGHNA and YSLEER. With 0 bases removed from V and 6 bases from J, the gap between germline ends came to 14 bases. The CDR3 sequence is 16 residues long. The CDR3 sequence is CASSQDWGARPGELFF. In nucleotides, the CDR3 is TGCGCCAGCAGCCAAGATTGGGGGGCCCGACCCGGGGAGCTGTTTTTT.

The gene calls are TRBV19 and TRBJ2-3; no clear D. Germline-derived CDR1 and CDR2 are LNHDA and SQIVND (reference sequence). The CDR3 is 15 residues long. Trimming stripped 5 bases from V and 1 base from J, with 13 bases between. CDR3 nucleotides: TGTGCCAGTAGTGATATTGGAATGGGCACAGATACGCAGTATTTT. It translates to CASSDIGMGTDTQYF.

This clone appeared once. J is TRBJ2-7 and V is TRBV5-1; TRBD1 matches at 9 bases. Germline lookup yields CDR1 SGHRS and CDR2 YFSETQ. The CDR3 runs to 14 residues. The V and J ends lost 0 bases and 5 bases, in that order; junction bases with no gene match: 3. The CDR3 DNA reads as TGCGCCAGCAGCTTGGGACAGGGGGTCGACGAGCAGTACTTC. Protein sequence: CASSLGQGVDEQYF.

This chain joins TRBV4-1 and TRBJ2-2; TRBD1 aligns across 7 bases. From germline, CDR1 is MGHRA and CDR2 YSYEKL. This CDR3 contains 16 residues. V shed 0 bases, J shed 4 bases, and the junction held 5 bases outside the gene matches. The CDR3 nucleotides read TGCGCCAGCAGCCAAGAAAGCGACAGGGTCACCGGGGAGCTGTTTTTT. As protein: CASSQESDRVTGELFF.

This chain uses TRBV12-5 with TRBJ1-1; tentatively, D is TRBD1 (6 bases). CDR3 length: 16 residues. CDR1 LGHNT and CDR2 FRNRAP come from the germline V gene. Deletions cut 2 bases from V and 4 bases from J, with 17 bases between. CDR3 bases: TGTGCTAGTGGTTTGCCCGGAGGGGGACTTTTCACTGAAGCTTTCTTT. It specifies CASGLPGGGLFTEAFF.

In this sample, this clone turned up once. The rearrangement uses TRBV19 and TRBJ1-4; the D gene is possibly TRBD1 (5 bases). Germline V gene sequence: CDR1 LNHDA, CDR2 SQIVND (reference sequence). Trimming removed 6 bases from V and 5 bases from J, with 10 bases in between. CDR3 length: 13 residues. The CDR3 here is CASSARGNEKLFF. In DNA form, the CDR3 reads TGTGCCAGTAGCGCCCGGGGGAATGAAAAACTGTTTTTT.

This clone was seen a single time. The gene calls are TRBV25-1 and TRBJ2-2, with a possible D match to TRBD1 (6 bases). The ends were cut back, 6 bases at V and 4 bases at J, with 9 bases in the middle. This CDR3 contains 13 residues. Germline CDR1 reads MGHDK; CDR2 reads SYGVNS. The CDR3 DNA sequence: TGTGCCAGCAGAAGCAGGGGCACCGGGGAGCTGTTTTTT. Residues: CASRSRGTGELFF.